This is a list of T cell receptor beta chains from one sample in a study of T cells in Graves' hyperthyroidism and ophthalmopathy. TCRdb re-derived calls from the multiplex PCR reads in MiXCR, one entry per CDR3 protein. The table lists nearly 600,000 distinct CDR3 sequences, 12% to 15% of them singletons. Sequences were obtained from blood. These receptors were obtained from a woman aged 18-30 years with Graves' ophthalmopathy. Both conserved end residues are part of each CDR3. The order of the fields is CDR3 length, clone size, J gene, D gene, V gene, CDR3 protein, CDR3 DNA. The D gene is left open where the match is weak. Only some rows state a clone size, as once, few, many or a class for expanded clones.

>16|many|TRBJ1-2|TRBD1|TRBV28
CASSLPGQAINYGYTF
TGTGCCAGCAGCTTACCGGGACAGGCGATTAACTATGGCTACACCTTC
>12|many|TRBJ2-1|TRBD2|TRBV7-6
CASSLGERGQFF
TGTGCCAGCAGCTTGGGGGAGCGGGGGCAGTTCTTC
>14|.|TRBJ2-7|.|TRBV20-1
CSAEWRGKGFEQYF
TGCAGTGCGGAGTGGCGGGGTAAAGGGTTCGAGCAGTACTTC
>15|many|TRBJ2-7|TRBD2|TRBV3-1
CASSQVWRGSYEQYF
TGTGCCAGCAGCCAAGTGTGGCGGGGGTCCTACGAGCAGTACTTC
>15|.|TRBJ2-2|TRBD2|TRBV12-3/TRBV12-4
CASSLSRGGGGELFF
TGCGCCAGCAGCCTTTCGCGGGGGGGCGGCGGGGAGCTGTTTTTT
>16|many|TRBJ2-3|TRBD2|TRBV12-3/TRBV12-4
CASSLSSGRYTDTQYF
TGTGCCAGCAGTCTCTCTAGCGGGCGATACACAGATACGCAGTATTTT
>15|once|TRBJ1-1|.|TRBV5-6
CASSPNPLGDAEAFF
TGTGCCAGCAGCCCCAATCCGCTGGGGGACGCTGAAGCTTTCTTT
>14|.|TRBJ2-7|TRBD1|TRBV20-1
CSASDRGPEGEQYF
TGCAGTGCTAGTGACAGGGGGCCTGAAGGCGAGCAGTACTTC
>13|many|TRBJ1-2|.|TRBV3-1
CASSQDSYYGYTF
TGTGCCAGCAGCCAAGACAGCTACTATGGCTACACCTTC
>15|.|TRBJ2-7|TRBD1|TRBV5-1
CASSPRQGNTYEQYF
TGCGCCAGCAGCCCAAGACAGGGTAATACGTACGAGCAGTACTTC
>17|many|TRBJ2-3|TRBD2|TRBV6-2/TRBV6-3
CASSYSKAAGAPDTQYF
TGTGCCAGCAGTTACTCGAAGGCAGCGGGAGCCCCAGATACGCAGTATTTT
>9|few|TRBJ1-1|.|TRBV20-1
CSAIYGRFF
TGCAGTGCTATCTATGGACGGTTCTTT
>14|many|TRBJ2-7|TRBD2|TRBV27
CASSLSRGNYEQYF
TGTGCCAGCAGTTTATCGCGGGGGAACTACGAGCAGTACTTC
>15|.|TRBJ1-5|TRBD1|TRBV27
CASSPYQGAGQPQHF
TGTGCCAGCAGTCCCTATCAGGGGGCAGGACAGCCCCAGCATTTT
>16|few|TRBJ2-2|TRBD2|TRBV6-1
CASSDLLTSHTGELFF
TGTGCCAGCAGTGACCTTCTGACTAGCCACACCGGGGAGCTGTTTTTT
>14|once|TRBJ2-2|.|TRBV5-1
CASSFGPDTGELFF
TGCGCCAGCAGTTTTGGACCGGACACCGGGGAGCTGTTTTTT
>13|many|TRBJ2-7|.|TRBV20-1
CSARDGGVREQYF
TGCAGTGCTAGAGATGGAGGGGTCCGCGAGCAGTACTTC
>15|few|TRBJ2-7|TRBD2|TRBV18
CASSWKRGDSYEQYF
TGTGCCAGCTCATGGAAACGGGGGGACTCCTACGAGCAGTACTTC
>15|few|TRBJ2-3|.|TRBV11-1
CASSPPRENGDTQYF
TGTGCCAGCAGCCCCCCCCGGGAGAACGGAGATACGCAGTATTTT
>14|few|TRBJ2-7|TRBD1|TRBV6-6
CASSYETGIHEQYF
TGTGCCAGCAGTTACGAGACAGGGATCCACGAGCAGTACTTC
>11|few|TRBJ1-6|.|TRBV30
CAWSRDSPLHF
TGTGCCTGGAGTCGGGATTCACCCCTCCACTTT
>14|many|TRBJ1-1|TRBD1|TRBV11-1
CASSNRGQNTEAFF
TGTGCCAGCAGCAACAGGGGCCAGAACACTGAAGCTTTCTTT
>16|.|TRBJ2-6|TRBD1|TRBV5-1
CASSLGGATGANVLTF
TGCGCCAGCAGCTTAGGGGGCGCTACTGGGGCCAACGTCCTGACTTTC
>15|many|TRBJ2-1|TRBD2|TRBV11-2
CASSPRPTSGRGKFF
TGTGCCAGCAGCCCTCGCCCGACTAGCGGGAGGGGAAAGTTCTTC
>14|many|TRBJ2-7|TRBD2|TRBV2
CASLLAGGAYEQYF
TGTGCCAGCCTCTTAGCGGGAGGAGCCTACGAGCAGTACTTC
>13|many|TRBJ2-1|.|TRBV18
CASSPRGDNEQFF
TGTGCCAGCTCACCAAGAGGGGACAATGAGCAGTTCTTC
>13|many|TRBJ2-5|.|TRBV28
CASSLGNQETQYF
TGTGCCAGCAGTTTAGGGAATCAAGAGACCCAGTACTTC
>19|many|TRBJ2-7|TRBD1|TRBV7-2
CASSLGFTLKGTVSYEQYF
TGTGCCAGCAGCTTAGGGTTTACGCTGAAGGGGACAGTCTCCTACGAGCAGTACTTC
>17|many|TRBJ2-1|TRBD1|TRBV5-1
CASRPNNRDSSYNEQFF
TGCGCCAGCAGACCTAATAACAGGGACAGCTCCTACAATGAGCAGTTCTTC
>14|.|TRBJ2-1|TRBD2|TRBV6-2/TRBV6-3
CASSYSSGGEPQFF
TGTGCCAGCAGTTACTCGAGCGGGGGTGAGCCGCAGTTCTTC
>14|few|TRBJ2-7|.|TRBV5-4
CASSLGRGPDEQYF
TGTGCCAGCAGCTTGGGCAGGGGCCCCGACGAGCAGTACTTC
>15|.|TRBJ2-3|TRBD2|TRBV28
CASSWVAGSPDTQYF
TGTGCCAGCAGTTGGGTAGCGGGGAGTCCAGATACGCAGTATTTT
>16|.|TRBJ2-5|TRBD2|TRBV19
CASSHVAGGPVETQYF
TGTGCCAGTAGCCATGTAGCGGGAGGGCCCGTAGAGACCCAGTACTTC
>17|many|TRBJ1-1|.|TRBV7-9
CASSSIRTSKANTEAFF
TGTGCCAGCAGTTCCATTCGGACGTCGAAGGCTAACACTGAAGCTTTCTTT
>15|.|TRBJ1-5|TRBD1|TRBV6-1
CASSRTGGGHQPQHF
TGTGCCAGCAGCCGGACAGGGGGCGGCCATCAGCCCCAGCATTTT
>16|few|TRBJ2-5|TRBD1|TRBV10-3
CAISESTQGDEETQYF
TGTGCCATCAGTGAGTCGACTCAGGGGGATGAAGAGACCCAGTACTTC
>14|.|TRBJ2-7|TRBD1|TRBV16
CASSHMDRGHEQYF
TGTGCCAGCAGCCATATGGACAGGGGCCACGAGCAGTACTTC
>16|many|TRBJ1-1|TRBD1|TRBV7-9
CASSATTGERGTEAFF
TGTGCCAGCAGCGCTACTACAGGGGAACGAGGCACTGAAGCTTTCTTT
>17|.|TRBJ2-3|.|TRBV13
CASSLWERVLSTDTQYF
TGTGCCAGCAGCTTATGGGAGAGGGTTCTTAGCACAGATACGCAGTATTTT
>15|.|TRBJ2-3|TRBD1|TRBV10-3
CAISRDRGGTDTQYF
TGTGCCATCAGCCGGGACAGGGGAGGCACAGATACGCAGTATTTT